The 23 T cell receptor beta chains reported below all come from one sample, sequenced in a study of OX40 agonist ivuxolimab in advanced cancers. Libraries were prepared by immunoSEQ multiplex PCR; TCRdb keeps only in-frame clonotypes and omits some of them. Of 46,000 or so clones detected, around 77% appear once; the ten largest clones hold roughly 2.7%. Sample: CD4+ or CD8+ T cells sorted from blood, taken in a trial of the OX40 agonist ivuxolimab. These receptor sequences come from an adult with an advanced solid tumor such as melanoma, head and neck, liver or kidney cancer.

The chain recombines TRBV11-1 with TRBJ2-1, with D possibly being TRBD1 (5 bases). V lost 3 bases to trimming and J lost 6 bases, with 15 bases between them. This CDR3 has 15 residues. In germline, CDR1 is SGHAT, CDR2 FQDESV (reference sequence). The CDR3 DNA reads as TGTGCCAGCAGCTTCCGACCGCAGGGTTTCAATGAGCAGTTCTTC. Translation: CASSFRPQGFNEQFF.

In the case of this clone: The same CDR3 arises from other DNA sequences in this sample as well. This rearrangement joins TRBV5-1 to TRBJ2-3; possible D gene TRBD2, 5 bases. Germline V gene data show CDR1 as SGHRS and CDR2 as YFSETQ. This CDR3 contains 15 residues. The V end lost 0 bases, the J end lost 5 bases, and 13 bases lay between the germline ends. As DNA, the CDR3 is TGCGCCAGCAGCTTGGGCGAGGGTTTGGGAGATACGCAGTATTTT. It encodes CASSLGEGLGDTQYF.

The chain links TRBV6-5 to TRBJ2-7; the D is unclear. V gave up 6 bases and J gave up 3 bases, with 12 bases separating them. This CDR3 is built from 13 residues. CDR1 and CDR2 from the germline V gene are MNHEY and SVGAGI. CDR3: CASSLEMGYEQYF. The CDR3 DNA reads as TGTGCCAGCAGCCTAGAGATGGGCTACGAGCAGTACTTC.

This sequence joins TRBV4-1 and TRBJ1-2; D may be TRBD1 (5 bases). The CDR3 sequence is 15 residues long. Germline CDR1 reads MGHRA; CDR2 reads YSYEKL. V lost 0 bases to trimming and J lost 5 bases, with 13 bases between them. Written as DNA, the CDR3 is TGCGCCAGCAGCCAAGAGGGGGGATTAAAGTATGGCTACACCTTC. Its protein product is CASSQEGGLKYGYTF.

The chain links TRBV16 to TRBJ1-6, with a weak D call TRBD1 (6 bases). Germline-derived CDR1 and CDR2 are KGHSY and FQNENV. With 3 bases removed from V and 8 bases from J, the gap between germline ends came to 14 bases. The CDR3 sequence is 15 residues long. Here the CDR3 DNA reads TGTGCCAGCAGCCAGATTTGGGGGCTTGATTCACCCCTCCACTTT. Its translation: CASSQIWGLDSPLHF.

This rearrangement joins TRBV6-5 to TRBJ2-7; 8 bases are shared with TRBD1. Germline trimming cut 5 bases from V and 7 bases from J; bases unmatched to any gene: 13. The CDR3 has 15 residues. The germline gives CDR1 MNHEY, CDR2 SVGAGI. The CDR3 DNA follows: TGTGCCAGCAGTCACCCGCAGGGGGCCAGACGGGAGCAGTACTTC. Encoded protein: CASSHPQGARREQYF.

The CDR3 region has the DNA TGTGCCAGCAGTACACAGGGTTGGCAGCCCCAGCATTTT. It yields the protein CASSTQGWQPQHF. The chain combines TRBV6-1 with TRBJ1-5; possibly TRBD1 for D (6 bases). Trimming cost V 5 bases and J 7 bases, with 12 bases left between them. The CDR3 runs to 13 residues. Germline CDR1 reads MNHNS; CDR2 reads SASEGT.

The V and J genes are TRBV4-1 and TRBJ1-6; 8 positions match TRBD1. The CDR3 has 15 amino acids. Germline lookup yields CDR1 MGHRA and CDR2 YSYEKL. V lost 1 base and J lost 9; bases outside the gene matches: 5. The CDR3 DNA is TGCGCCAGCAGCCAAGCGTCAGGGGGCAGTTCACCCCTCCACTTT. It specifies CASSQASGGSSPLHF.

The CDR3, as DNA: TGCGCCAGCAGCTTGGACCAGGGACCCTACGAGCAGTACTTC. It codes for CASSLDQGPYEQYF. This chain connects TRBV5-1 to TRBJ2-7; D might be TRBD1 or TRBD2, each matching 5 bases. In germline, CDR1 is SGHRS, CDR2 YFSETQ. This CDR3 is 14 amino acids long. V was clipped by 0 bases and J by 2 bases, with 9 bases between them.

This CDR3 reads CASSFSSYQETQYF. CDR3 sequence (DNA): TGTGCCAGCAGCTTTAGTAGCTACCAAGAGACCCAGTACTTC. The rearrangement joins TRBV7-9 to TRBJ2-5; D gene unclear. Germline values: CDR1 SEHNR, CDR2 FQNEAQ (reference sequence). With 3 bases removed from V and 0 bases from J, the gap between germline ends came to 8 bases. This CDR3 spans 14 amino acids. Using reference TRBV7-9 and TRBJ2-5 for the parts outside the CDR3, the full variable domain is DTGVSQNPRHKITKRGQNVTFRCDPISEHNRLYWYRQTLGQGPEFLTYFQNEAQLEKSRLLSDRFSAERPKGSFSTLEIQRTEQGDSAMYLCASSFSSYQETQYFGPGTRLLVL.

This chain links TRBV11-2 with TRBJ2-5; tentatively, D is TRBD1 (7 bases). The ends were cut back, 4 bases at V and 5 bases at J, with 14 bases in the middle. The CDR3 extends over 14 amino acids. Per the germline V gene, CDR1 is SGHAT and CDR2 is FQNNGV. The DNA of the CDR3 is TGTGCCAGCAGCTCCCGGGACAGCGGGGAGACCCAGTACTTC. Protein: CASSSRDSGETQYF. Full variable domain (outside the CDR3, taken from reference TRBV11-2 and TRBJ2-5): EAGVAQSPRYKIIEKRQSVAFWCNPISGHATLYWYQQILGQGPKLLIQFQNNGVVDDSQLPKDRFSAERLKGVDSTLKIQPAKLEDSAVYLCASSSRDSGETQYFGPGTRLLVL.

In its sample, this clone was seen many times. The chain recombines TRBV6-1 with TRBJ2-7; no firm D call. V dropped 7 bases and J dropped 3 bases, with 7 bases sitting between them. The CDR3 has 11 amino acids. The germline gives CDR1 MNHNS, CDR2 SASEGT. CDR3 nucleotides: TGTGCCAGCAAAGGAGTCTACGAGCAGTACTTC. It translates to CASKGVYEQYF.

The chain is built from TRBV5-4 and TRBJ1-1; D may be TRBD1 (5 bases). Trimming shortened V by 6 bases and J by 3 bases, and 21 bases separated the two germline ends. Germline CDR1 reads SGHNT; CDR2 reads YYREEE (reference sequence). This CDR3 region has 16 residues. The CDR3 region is CASTEYIGGKDTEAFF. CDR3 DNA: TGTGCCAGCACCGAGTACATCGGGGGGAAGGACACTGAAGCTTTCTTT.

The chain employs TRBV5-1 and TRBJ1-4; no reliable D call. The CDR3 sequence is 17 residues long. Germline CDR1 and CDR2: SGHRS and YFSETQ. The V gene lost 0 bases and the J gene lost 3 bases, with 15 bases spanning the gap. In nucleotides, the CDR3 is TGCGCCAGCAGCTTGGGCCTGGGCAACCCAGCTAATGAAAAACTGTTTTTT. Translation: CASSLGLGNPANEKLFF.

This clone rates as medium-sized. This chain connects TRBV5-1 to TRBJ1-5, with TRBD1 identical over 8 bases. V trimming: 4 bases; J trimming: 6 bases; junction bases outside the gene matches: 6. The CDR3 is made up of 14 amino acids. Germline V gene sequence: CDR1 SGHRS, CDR2 YFSETQ. As DNA, the CDR3 is TGCGCCAGCAGCCAGGACAGGGTGGGTCAGCCCCAGCATTTT. Protein sequence: CASSQDRVGQPQHF.

V gene TRBV7-6 combines with J gene TRBJ1-3; no clear D. This CDR3 is 16 amino acids long. Trimming removed 0 bases at V and 0 bases at J, with 9 bases between. Germline V gene data show CDR1 as SGHVS and CDR2 as FNYEAQ. The CDR3 loop is CASSLASASSGNTIYF. CDR3 nucleotide sequence: TGTGCCAGCAGCTTAGCCTCCGCTAGCTCTGGAAACACCATATATTTT.

In its sample, this clone was seen a few times. V usage is TRBV7-2 and J usage is TRBJ2-3, with TRBD1 matching 7 bases. This CDR3 comprises 14 residues. Trimming removed 5 bases from V and 7 bases from J; junction bases left unmatched: 9. From germline, CDR1 is SGHTA and CDR2 FQGNSA. The CDR3 bases are TGTGCCAGCAGCCCTGTCAGGGGGAAGAATACGCAGTATTTT. It translates to CASSPVRGKNTQYF.

This clone was detected only a few times. The gene calls are TRBV2 and TRBJ2-3; D is perhaps TRBD1 (5 bases). Looked up from germline, CDR1 is SNHLY and CDR2 is FYNNEI. Trimming pared 4 bases from V and 0 bases from J, leaving 11 bases between. The CDR3 totals 15 residues. The CDR3 is CASSGLGPSTDTQYF. CDR3 bases: TGTGCCAGCAGTGGGTTGGGGCCAAGCACAGATACGCAGTATTTT.

This clone was picked up a small number of times. The chain couples TRBV6-5 to TRBJ2-3; D uncertain. Trimming left V 7 bases short and J 0 bases short, with 11 bases between. The CDR3 totals 14 residues. Germline loops: CDR1 MNHEY, CDR2 SVGAGI. CDR3: CASTTSRSTDTQYF. CDR3 bases: TGTGCCAGCACAACGAGCCGGAGCACAGATACGCAGTATTTT.

This clone was recorded a few times. This chain links TRBV27 with TRBJ2-4; D is unresolved. The V end lost 0 bases, the J end lost 5 bases, and 20 bases lay between the germline ends. From germline, CDR1 is MNHEY and CDR2 SMNVEV (reference sequence). The CDR3 sequence is 18 residues long. The CDR3 protein is CASSLSGRTPRRENIQYF. In DNA, the CDR3 is TGTGCCAGCAGTTTATCGGGTAGGACCCCGCGTCGGGAAAACATTCAGTACTTC.

This clone was seen a handful of times. V and J are TRBV2 and TRBJ2-1; 13 bases are a match to TRBD2. The CDR3 extends over 19 amino acids. Trimming took 6 bases from V and 1 from J; bases not matched to a gene: 12. Per the germline V gene, CDR1 is SNHLY and CDR2 is FYNNEI. The CDR3 is CASRPRTSGSSRSYNEQFF. The CDR3 region has the DNA TGTGCCAGCAGGCCAAGGACTAGCGGGAGTTCGAGGTCCTACAATGAGCAGTTCTTC. Combining the CDR3 with reference TRBV2 and TRBJ2-1 gives the whole variable domain EPEVTQTPSHQVTQMGQEVILRCVPISNHLYFYWYRQILGQKVEFLVSFYNNEISEKSEIFDDQFSVERPDGSNFTLKIRSTKLEDSAMYFCASRPRTSGSSRSYNEQFFGPGTRLTVL.

The V and J genes are TRBV7-8 and TRBJ2-1; a possible D gene is TRBD1 (6 bases). This CDR3 region has 14 residues. Germline V CDR1 and CDR2: SGHVS, FQNEAQ. Trimming took 2 bases from V and 3 from J, leaving 8 bases between them. The CDR3 protein is CASSLRGGYNEQFF. CDR3 nucleotide sequence: TGTGCCAGCAGCTTACGAGGGGGCTACAATGAGCAGTTCTTC.

Turning to this clone: Additional DNA sequences in this sample encode the identical CDR3. This chain links TRBV2 with TRBJ1-3, with 7 bases that match TRBD1. This CDR3 has 15 amino acids. Germline V gene sequence: CDR1 SNHLY, CDR2 FYNNEI. The junction had 2 bases not matched to a gene; V was cut back by 1 base and J by 2 bases. CDR3 loop: CASSEEGTAGNTIYF. In DNA form, the CDR3 reads TGTGCCAGCAGTGAAGAGGGGACAGCTGGAAACACCATATATTTT.